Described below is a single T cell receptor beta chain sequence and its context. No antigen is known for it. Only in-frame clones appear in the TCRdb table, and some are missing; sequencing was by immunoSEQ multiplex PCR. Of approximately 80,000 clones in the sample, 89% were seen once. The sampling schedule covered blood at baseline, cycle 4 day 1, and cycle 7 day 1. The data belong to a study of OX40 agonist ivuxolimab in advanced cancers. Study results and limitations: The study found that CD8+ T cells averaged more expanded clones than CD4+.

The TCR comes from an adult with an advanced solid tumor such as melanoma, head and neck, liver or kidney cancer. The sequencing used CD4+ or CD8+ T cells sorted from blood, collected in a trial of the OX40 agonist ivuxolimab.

The CDR3 region is CASTTGYTEAFF. CDR3 in DNA: TGTGCCAGCACCACAGGGTATACTGAAGCTTTCTTT. The chain joins TRBV2 to TRBJ1-1; the D gene is possibly TRBD1 (6 bases). This CDR3 spans 12 amino acids. Germline V CDR1 and CDR2: SNHLY, FYNNEI. Trimming removed 7 bases from V and 5 bases from J, with 11 bases in between.